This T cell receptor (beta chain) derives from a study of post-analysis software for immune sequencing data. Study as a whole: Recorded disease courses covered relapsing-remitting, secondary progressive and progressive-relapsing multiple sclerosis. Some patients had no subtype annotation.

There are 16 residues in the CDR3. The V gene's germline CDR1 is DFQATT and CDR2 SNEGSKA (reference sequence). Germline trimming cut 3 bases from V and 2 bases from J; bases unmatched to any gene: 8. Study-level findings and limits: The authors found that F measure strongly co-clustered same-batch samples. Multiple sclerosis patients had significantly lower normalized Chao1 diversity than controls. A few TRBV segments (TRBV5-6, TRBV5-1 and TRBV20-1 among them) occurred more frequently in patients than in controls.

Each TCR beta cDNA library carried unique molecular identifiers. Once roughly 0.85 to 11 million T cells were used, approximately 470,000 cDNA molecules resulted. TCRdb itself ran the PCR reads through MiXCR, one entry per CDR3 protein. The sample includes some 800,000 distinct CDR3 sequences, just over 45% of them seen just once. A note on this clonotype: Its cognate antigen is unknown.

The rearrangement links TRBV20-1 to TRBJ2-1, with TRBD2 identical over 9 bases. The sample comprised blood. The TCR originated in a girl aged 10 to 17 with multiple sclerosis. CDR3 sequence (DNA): TGCAGTGCTAGGGAAGTTAGCGGGGGAACCTACAATGAGCAGTTCTTC. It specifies CSAREVSGGTYNEQFF.